The 20 T cell receptor beta chains presented below share a single source sample, sequenced in a study of CD8 T cells in Susac syndrome. A quantity of about 0.5 to 1 ug RNA underwent reverse transcription using random hexamers. MiXCR, run by TCRdb on the immunoSEQ multiplex PCR reads, gives a single entry per CDR3 protein. The sample records hundreds of thousands of distinct CDR3 sequences, just under 95% being singletons. Input material: CD4+ T cells from PBMCs. These receptors originate from a human donor with multiple sclerosis.

This CDR3 is CASTLSENQPQHF. In DNA form, the CDR3 reads TGTGCCAGCACCCTCTCGGAAAATCAGCCCCAGCATTTT. The chain uses TRBV2 and TRBJ1-5; unclear D gene. The CDR3 sequence is 13 residues long. The V and J ends lost 7 bases and 4 bases respectively, with 11 bases between them. Germline CDR1 and CDR2: SNHLY and FYNNEI.

CDR3 DNA: TGTGCCAGCAGCCCAGGGACAGGGGGCGCCGCTGAAGCTTTCTTT. This encodes CASSPGTGGAAEAFF. This sequence joins TRBV7-2 and TRBJ1-1, with 12 bases lining up with TRBD1. From germline, CDR1 is SGHTA and CDR2 FQGNSA. CDR3 length: 15 residues. The J segment lost 6 bases and the V segment lost 5 bases, leaving 7 bases of the junction unmatched.

The chain uses TRBV3-1 and TRBJ2-3, with a possible D match to TRBD2 (6 bases). The CDR3 sequence is 17 residues long. Germline loops: CDR1 LGHDT, CDR2 YNNKEL (reference sequence). Trimming shortened V by 0 bases and J by 1 base, and 14 bases separated the two germline ends. The CDR3 protein is CASSQEARGLRTDTQYF. CDR3 nucleotide sequence: TGTGCCAGCAGCCAAGAGGCTCGGGGACTCCGCACAGATACGCAGTATTTT.

The rearrangement joins TRBV12-3 or TRBV12-4 to TRBJ1-2, with TRBD1 matching over 7 bases. The CDR3 runs to 13 residues. V lost 6 bases and J lost 8; bases outside the gene matches: 9. The CDR3 DNA reads TGTGCCAGCAGGCTCTCGACAGGGAACGGCTACACCTTC. Its translation: CASRLSTGNGYTF.

The CDR3 region has the DNA TGTGCCAGCAGTTTCGGCCTTAATTCACCCCTCCACTTT. Its protein is CASSFGLNSPLHF. V and J are TRBV12-3 or TRBV12-4 and TRBJ1-6; D unresolved. Trimming stripped 3 bases from V and 6 bases from J, with 6 bases between. This CDR3 has 13 amino acids.

The chain links TRBV9 to TRBJ2-5; unclear D gene. In germline, CDR1 is SGDLS, CDR2 YYNGEE. Trimming cost V 2 bases and J 1 base, with 9 bases left between them. The CDR3 spans 14 residues. The chain's CDR3 is CASSVKPIQETQYF. In DNA, the CDR3 is TGTGCCAGCAGCGTCAAACCGATCCAAGAGACCCAGTACTTC.

This chain links TRBV5-4 with TRBJ2-2; possibly TRBD1 for D (6 bases). V lost 5 bases and J 4 bases, leaving 12 bases between the germline ends. Germline assignment: CDR1 SGHNT and CDR2 YYREEE (reference sequence). The CDR3 loop spans 14 amino acids. The CDR3 nucleotides read TGTGCCAGCAGGATACAGGGATCCACCGGGGAGCTGTTTTTT. This gives the protein CASRIQGSTGELFF.

This chain joins TRBV12-3 or TRBV12-4 and TRBJ1-1, with D possibly being TRBD1 (5 bases). This CDR3 is 14 amino acids long. V lost 5 bases to trimming and J lost 0 bases, with 10 bases between them. Here the CDR3 DNA reads TGTGCCAGCAGTGCACAGACAGTGAACACTGAAGCTTTCTTT. Its protein is CASSAQTVNTEAFF.

The chain is built from TRBV9 and TRBJ1-3, with D perhaps matching TRBD1 (5 bases). Germline lookup yields CDR1 SGDLS and CDR2 YYNGEE. V gave up 3 bases and J gave up 2 bases, with 9 bases separating them. CDR3 size: 14 residues. The DNA for the CDR3 is TGTGCCAGCAGCGCCGACAGTGCTGGAAACACCATATATTTT. It translates to CASSADSAGNTIYF.

The chain carries TRBV30 and TRBJ1-2; possibly TRBD1 for D (6 bases). Germline assignment: CDR1 GTSNPN and CDR2 SVGIG (reference sequence). The CDR3 sequence is 12 residues long. Trimming shortened V by 7 bases and J by 6 bases, and 15 bases separated the two germline ends. The CDR3 loop is CASKVEGDGYTF. The CDR3 DNA sequence: TGTGCCTCGAAGGTGGAGGGGGATGGCTACACCTTC.

J is TRBJ2-7 and V is TRBV6-1; 7 nucleotides align to TRBD1. With 2 bases clipped from V and 5 bases from J, the junction kept 0 bases outside the gene matches. CDR3 length equals 12 residues. From germline, CDR1 is MNHNS and CDR2 SASEGT. The CDR3 DNA reads TGTGCCAGCAGTGAAACAGGGGACGAGCAGTACTTC. This encodes CASSETGDEQYF.

The genes are TRBV29-1 and TRBJ2-7; no clear D. Germline-derived CDR1 and CDR2 are SQVTM and ANQGSEA. V lost 4 bases and J lost 0, with 7 bases in between. The CDR3 has 12 residues. CDR3 nucleotides: TGCAGCGTTGCAGAGAGCTCCTACGAGCAGTACTTC. This gives the protein CSVAESSYEQYF.

The V call is TRBV24-1, the J call TRBJ2-7; TRBD1 agrees at 7 bases. Germline CDR1 and CDR2: KGHDR and SFDVKD. The CDR3 runs to 13 residues. Trimming at V came to 7 bases and at J to 2 bases, leaving 4 bases not matched to a gene. The CDR3 DNA follows: TGTGCCACCAGACCACAGGGGCCCTACGAGCAGTACTTC. It specifies CATRPQGPYEQYF.

V is TRBV20-1 and J is TRBJ1-1, with 7 bases fitting TRBD1. Per germline, CDR1 DFQATT and CDR2 SNEGSKA (reference sequence). V lost 5 bases, J lost 7 bases, and 7 bases stayed unmatched. CDR3 length equals 12 residues. The CDR3 DNA reads TGCAGTGCTCTACAGGGGCTGATTGAAGCTTTCTTT. Residues: CSALQGLIEAFF.

The chain recombines TRBV14 with TRBJ2-3, with D hard to call. V was clipped by 2 bases and J by 3 bases, with 12 bases between them. This CDR3 spans 15 amino acids. Germline values: CDR1 SGHDN, CDR2 FVKESK. In nucleotides, the CDR3 is TGTGCCAGCAGCCAATACCACCCCAAGACAGATACGCAGTATTTT. This translates into CASSQYHPKTDTQYF.

J is TRBJ2-5 and V is TRBV29-1; D perhaps matches TRBD1 (5 bases). The germline V gene encodes CDR1 SQVTM and CDR2 ANQGSEA. The CDR3 has 13 amino acids. The V end was cut by 2 bases, the J end by 7 bases, with 14 bases between. The CDR3: CSVEWQGSGTQYF. The CDR3 nucleotides are TGCAGCGTTGAATGGCAGGGCAGTGGGACCCAGTACTTC.

The V and J genes are TRBV3-1 and TRBJ1-6; D is unclear. The germline gives CDR1 LGHDT, CDR2 YNNKEL (reference sequence). CDR3 length equals 15 residues. Trimming cost V 1 base and J 9 bases, with 13 bases left between them. The CDR3 DNA is TGTGCCAGCAGCCAAGCGTGGGATGTCCGTTCACCCCTCCACTTT. Residues: CASSQAWDVRSPLHF.

The gene calls are TRBV9 and TRBJ1-2, with 9 bases lining up with TRBD1. Germline trimming cut 0 bases from V and 6 bases from J; bases unmatched to any gene: 9. The CDR3 has 16 residues. The germline CDR1 and CDR2 sequences are SGDLS and YYNGEE. The DNA of the CDR3 is TGTGCCAGCAGCGTAGATTCGGGGGGACAGGGAAATGGCTACACCTTC. This codes for CASSVDSGGQGNGYTF.

The CDR3 loop is CSARAGWERGSDTQYF. As DNA, the CDR3 is TGCAGTGCTAGAGCAGGGTGGGAGCGGGGGTCAGATACGCAGTATTTT. The chain uses TRBV20-1 and TRBJ2-3; 8 nucleotides align to TRBD2. Germline CDR1 is DFQATT and CDR2 is SNEGSKA (reference sequence). The CDR3 extends over 16 amino acids. V trimming: 1 base; J trimming: 4 bases; junction bases outside the gene matches: 10.

The gene calls are TRBV9 and TRBJ1-5, with D maybe TRBD1 (5 bases). This CDR3 has 15 amino acids. The germline V and J ends were trimmed by 0 bases and 0 bases, with 7 bases remaining between them. The germline CDR1 and CDR2 sequences are SGDLS and YYNGEE. The CDR3 DNA reads TGTGCCAGCAGCGTAGGGGACCATAGCAATCAGCCCCAGCATTTT. Translating it yields CASSVGDHSNQPQHF.